This T cell receptor beta chain was sequenced during a study of blood T cell repertoires in COVID-19. On the study more broadly: Sites in the United States, Italy and Spain provided acute and convalescent COVID-19 samples. Sample material is recorded as cDNA or gDNA derived from T cells, B-cell-depleted T cells, or PBMCs.

Libraries were prepared by immunoSEQ multiplex PCR; TCRdb keeps only in-frame clonotypes and omits some of them. The table includes 180,000 or so clones, about 85% detected once. Germline V gene data show CDR1 as PRHDT and CDR2 as FYEKMQ (reference sequence). V was clipped by 4 bases and J by 0 bases, with 12 bases between them. There are 16 residues in the CDR3. Sequenced sample: peripheral blood. The V and J genes are TRBV13 and TRBJ1-4; perhaps TRBD1 as D (5 bases). This clonotype originated in a man between 60 and 75 years old who had recovered from COVID-19. This CDR3 reads CASSSLTGSTNEKLFF. In nucleotides, the CDR3 is TGTGCCAGCAGCTCGCTAACAGGCTCAACTAATGAAAAACTGTTTTTT.